The rows below give T cell receptor beta chains drawn from one sample of a study of blood T cell repertoires in COVID-19. Profiling relied on immunoSEQ multiplex PCR, and the TCRdb table lists in-frame clones only, not all of them. The profile covers around 220,000 clones, with roughly 87% appearing a single time and 1.5% to 2% taken by the ten largest. Sequenced: peripheral blood. The receptors derive from a man aged 35 to 55 with active or convalescent COVID-19. Each CDR3 is given with its conserved first and last residue.

v_gene: TRBV10-2; CDR3aa: CASMDRNRDRDWRLREAFF
v_gene: TRBV2; CDR3aa: CASSHSYTDSNSPLHF
v_gene: TRBV30; CDR3aa: CAWSPGQGAHGYTF
v_gene: TRBV9; CDR3aa: CASSVVPGSYEQYF
v_gene: TRBV10-3; CDR3aa: CAISVGGTSNEQFF
v_gene: TRBV5-4; CDR3aa: CASSTGPGDPTFVSGNTIYF
v_gene: TRBV28; CDR3aa: CASSLLGLLQSNYGYTF
v_gene: TRBV9; CDR3aa: CASSGPGTSSLGYNEQFF
v_gene: TRBV7-2; CDR3aa: CASSRRGTYEQYF
v_gene: TRBV6-5; CDR3aa: CASSSGQGHSYGYTF
v_gene: TRBV7-2; CDR3aa: CASSLRTDTQYF
v_gene: TRBV5-1; CDR3aa: CASSLGPGTGVYEQYF
v_gene: TRBV5-1; CDR3aa: CASSWSGGLNTEAFF
v_gene: TRBV7-2; CDR3aa: CASSLYLYSNQPQHF
v_gene: TRBV4-1; CDR3aa: CASSQVGVGRGRDGYTF
v_gene: TRBV5-8; CDR3aa: CASSPSGGVAGELFF
v_gene: TRBV5-8; CDR3aa: CASSAGTGFYEQYF
v_gene: TRBV4-2; CDR3aa: CASSQALAGHTQYF
v_gene: TRBV19; CDR3aa: CASSIGPSSTDTQYF
v_gene: TRBV11-1; CDR3aa: CASSPARGRKEKLFF
v_gene: TRBV10-3; CDR3aa: CAISEVRLIDATDTQYF
v_gene: TRBV19; CDR3aa: CASFFPGGEKLFF
v_gene: TRBV5-1; CDR3aa: CASTPQPGQETQYF
v_gene: TRBV2; CDR3aa: CASSGGLAGGEQYF
v_gene: TRBV3-1/TRBV3-2; CDR3aa: CASSQPGGGGYTF
v_gene: TRBV3-1/TRBV3-2; CDR3aa: CASSQDGGRSGANVLTF
v_gene: TRBV18; CDR3aa: CASSPMAASSYEQYF
v_gene: TRBV4-1; CDR3aa: CASTLGQGNNEQFF
v_gene: TRBV27; CDR3aa: CASSSTGLNYTF
v_gene: TRBV9; CDR3aa: CASSVAMADGYEQYF
v_gene: TRBV27; CDR3aa: CASSLWDRDGREQFF
v_gene: TRBV2; CDR3aa: CASSEWTVNTGELFF
v_gene: TRBV28; CDR3aa: CASSDRGRRTGELFF
v_gene: TRBV4-1; CDR3aa: CASSQDVSGNTIYF
v_gene: TRBV11-3; CDR3aa: CASSSGQPIPYNEQFF
v_gene: TRBV28; CDR3aa: CASRPTGNTEAFF
v_gene: TRBV29-1; CDR3aa: CSVEGLLGTYEQYF
v_gene: TRBV5-6; CDR3aa: CASSLVVSGNEQFF
v_gene: TRBV7-9; CDR3aa: CASSLMEGAFDGYTF
v_gene: TRBV5-6; CDR3aa: CASSSQGLSYEQYF
v_gene: TRBV30; CDR3aa: CAWRRTEGLGTEAFF
v_gene: TRBV7-9; CDR3aa: CASSARGTSGIHEQFF
v_gene: TRBV7-9; CDR3aa: CASSEWGTSGTYNEQFF
v_gene: TRBV9; CDR3aa: CASSVKWEGEAFF
v_gene: TRBV27; CDR3aa: CASSPHTPQGNGQPQHF
v_gene: TRBV5-1; CDR3aa: CASSPPGQGFMNTEAFF
v_gene: TRBV2; CDR3aa: CASIQTLNTEAFF
v_gene: TRBV9; CDR3aa: CASSGEFSNQPQHF
v_gene: TRBV10-3; CDR3aa: CAISGRETYGYTF
v_gene: TRBV12-3/TRBV12-4; CDR3aa: CASRRQGLYGYTF
v_gene: TRBV27; CDR3aa: CASWLAGVVNEQFF
v_gene: TRBV7-9; CDR3aa: CASSSKFGSVETQYF
v_gene: TRBV28; CDR3aa: CASSPPHRYGYTF
v_gene: TRBV30; CDR3aa: CALAVAGGSYEQYF